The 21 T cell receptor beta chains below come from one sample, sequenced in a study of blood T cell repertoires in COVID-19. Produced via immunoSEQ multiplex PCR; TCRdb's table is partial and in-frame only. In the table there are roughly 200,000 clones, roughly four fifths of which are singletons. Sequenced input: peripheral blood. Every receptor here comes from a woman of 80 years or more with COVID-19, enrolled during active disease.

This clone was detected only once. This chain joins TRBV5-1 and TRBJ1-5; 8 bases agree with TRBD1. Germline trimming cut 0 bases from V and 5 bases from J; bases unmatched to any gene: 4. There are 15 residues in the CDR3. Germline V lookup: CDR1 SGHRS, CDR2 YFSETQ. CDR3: CASSLAGQGHQPQHF. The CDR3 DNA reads TGCGCCAGCAGCTTGGCCGGACAGGGCCATCAGCCCCAGCATTTT.

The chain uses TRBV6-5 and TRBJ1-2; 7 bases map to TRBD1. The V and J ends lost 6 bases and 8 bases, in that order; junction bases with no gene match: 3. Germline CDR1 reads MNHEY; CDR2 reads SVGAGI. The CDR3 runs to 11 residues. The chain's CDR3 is CASSQGGGYTF. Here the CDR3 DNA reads TGTGCCAGCAGCCAGGGGGGCGGCTACACCTTC.

The CDR3 DNA sequence: TGTGCCAGCAGCAACCTGGGGGGTCTGAGGAATGAAAAACTGTTTTTT. As protein: CASSNLGGLRNEKLFF. V usage is TRBV5-8 and J usage is TRBJ1-4, with a tentative D call TRBD1 (5 bases). The CDR3 is 16 residues long. CDR1 is SGHTS, CDR2 YDEGEE, per germline. The V end was cut by 4 bases, the J end by 5 bases, with 18 bases between.

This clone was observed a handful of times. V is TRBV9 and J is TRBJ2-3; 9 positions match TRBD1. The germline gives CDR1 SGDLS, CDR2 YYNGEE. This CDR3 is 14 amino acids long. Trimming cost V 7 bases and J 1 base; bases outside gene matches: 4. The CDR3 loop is CASGTGGRTDTQYF. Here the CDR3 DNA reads TGTGCCAGCGGTACAGGGGGCCGCACAGATACGCAGTATTTT.

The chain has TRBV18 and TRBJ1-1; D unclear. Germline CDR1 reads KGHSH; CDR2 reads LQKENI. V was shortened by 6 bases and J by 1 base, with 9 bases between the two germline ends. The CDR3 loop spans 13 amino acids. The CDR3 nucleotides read TGTGCCAGCTCCCCAACACCGAACACTGAAGCTTTCTTT. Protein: CASSPTPNTEAFF.

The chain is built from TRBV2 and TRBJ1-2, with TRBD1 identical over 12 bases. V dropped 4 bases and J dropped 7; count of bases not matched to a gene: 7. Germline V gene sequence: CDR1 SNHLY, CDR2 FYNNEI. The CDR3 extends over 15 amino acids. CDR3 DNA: TGTGCCAGCAGTGCCGGGACAGGGGGCTTTTTTGGCTACACCTTC. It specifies CASSAGTGGFFGYTF.

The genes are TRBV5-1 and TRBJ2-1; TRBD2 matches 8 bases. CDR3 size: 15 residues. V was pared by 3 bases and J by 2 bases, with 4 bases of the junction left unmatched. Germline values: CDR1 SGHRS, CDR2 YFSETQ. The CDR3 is CASSSTSATYNEQFF. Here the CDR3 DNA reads TGCGCCAGCAGCTCGACTAGCGCTACCTACAATGAGCAGTTCTTC.

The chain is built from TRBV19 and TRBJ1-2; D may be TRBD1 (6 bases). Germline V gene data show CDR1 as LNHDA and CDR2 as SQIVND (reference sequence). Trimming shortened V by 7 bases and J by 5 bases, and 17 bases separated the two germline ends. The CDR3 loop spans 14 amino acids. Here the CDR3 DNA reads TGTGCCAGTACTGGACAGCCTCTGGGGTATGGCTACACCTTC. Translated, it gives CASTGQPLGYGYTF.

Here the CDR3 DNA reads TGTGCCAGCAGTGACCTTAGCGGGAGGGCCAAAGATACGCAGTATTTT. Its protein product is CASSDLSGRAKDTQYF. The V call is TRBV25-1, the J call TRBJ2-3, with 11 bases fitting TRBD2. Trimming took 3 bases from V and 5 from J; bases not matched to a gene: 7. CDR3 length: 16 residues. In germline, CDR1 is MGHDK, CDR2 SYGVNS.

The CDR3 bases are TGTGCCAGCAGTTTATATCAGGTTAACCCCTATGGCTACACCTTC. Residues: CASSLYQVNPYGYTF. This chain connects TRBV28 to TRBJ1-2, with no clear D. The CDR3 runs to 15 residues. The germline V gene has CDR1 MDHEN and CDR2 SYDVKM. Trimming shortened V by 1 base and J by 4 bases, and 13 bases separated the two germline ends.

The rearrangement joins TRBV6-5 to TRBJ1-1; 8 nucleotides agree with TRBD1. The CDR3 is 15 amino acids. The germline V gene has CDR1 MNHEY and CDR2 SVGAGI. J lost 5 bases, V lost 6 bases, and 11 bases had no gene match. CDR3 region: CASSPLGQGGTEAFF. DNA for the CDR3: TGTGCCAGCAGCCCGCTCGGACAGGGAGGGACTGAAGCTTTCTTT.

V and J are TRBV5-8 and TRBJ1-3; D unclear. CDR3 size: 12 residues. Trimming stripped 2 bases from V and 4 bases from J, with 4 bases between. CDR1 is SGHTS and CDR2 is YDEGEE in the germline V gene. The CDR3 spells CASSFRGNTIYF. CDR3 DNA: TGTGCCAGCAGCTTCCGGGGAAACACCATATATTTT.

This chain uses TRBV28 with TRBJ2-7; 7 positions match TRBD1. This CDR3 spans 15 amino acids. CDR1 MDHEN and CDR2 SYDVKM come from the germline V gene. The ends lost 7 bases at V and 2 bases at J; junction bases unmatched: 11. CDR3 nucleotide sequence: TGTGCCAGCACCATACTAACAGGGGCGGCCTACGAGCAGTACTTC. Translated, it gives CASTILTGAAYEQYF.

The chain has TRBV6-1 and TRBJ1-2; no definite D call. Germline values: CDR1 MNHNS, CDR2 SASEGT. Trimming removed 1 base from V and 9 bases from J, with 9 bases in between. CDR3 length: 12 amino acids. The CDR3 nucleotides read TGTGCCAGCAGTGAAGAGCGACGCCGCTACACCTTC. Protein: CASSEERRRYTF.

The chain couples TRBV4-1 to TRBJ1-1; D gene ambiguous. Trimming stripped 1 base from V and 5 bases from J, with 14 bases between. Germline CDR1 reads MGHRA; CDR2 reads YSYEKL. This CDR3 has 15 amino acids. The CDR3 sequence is CASSQVRGLGTEAFF. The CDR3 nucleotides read TGCGCCAGCAGCCAAGTCCGGGGTTTGGGTACTGAAGCTTTCTTT.

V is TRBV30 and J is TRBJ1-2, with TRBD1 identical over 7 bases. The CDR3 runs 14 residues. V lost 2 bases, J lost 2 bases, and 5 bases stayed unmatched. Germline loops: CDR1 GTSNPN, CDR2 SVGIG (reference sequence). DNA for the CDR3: TGTGCCTGGAGTCCGGGGACAGCCAACTATGGCTACACCTTC. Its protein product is CAWSPGTANYGYTF.

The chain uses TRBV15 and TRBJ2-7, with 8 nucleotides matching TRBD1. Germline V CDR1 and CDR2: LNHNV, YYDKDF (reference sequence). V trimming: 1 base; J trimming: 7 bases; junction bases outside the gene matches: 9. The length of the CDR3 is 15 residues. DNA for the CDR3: TGTGCCACCAGCAGAGGAGGACAGGGAGCGCAAGAGCAGTACTTC. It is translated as CATSRGGQGAQEQYF.

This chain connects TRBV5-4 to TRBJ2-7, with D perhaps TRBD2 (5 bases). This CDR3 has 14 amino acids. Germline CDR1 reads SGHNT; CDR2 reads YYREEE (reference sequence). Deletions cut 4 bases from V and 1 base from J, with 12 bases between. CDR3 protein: CASSPIGGSYEQYF. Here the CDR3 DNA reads TGTGCCAGCAGCCCTATCGGCGGGTCCTACGAGCAGTACTTC. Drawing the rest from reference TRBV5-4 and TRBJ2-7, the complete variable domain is ETGVTQSPTHLIKTRGQQVTLRCSSQSGHNTVSWYQQALGQGPQFIFQYYREEENGRGNFPPRFSGLQFPNYSSELNVNALELDDSALYLCASSPIGGSYEQYFGPGTRLTVT.

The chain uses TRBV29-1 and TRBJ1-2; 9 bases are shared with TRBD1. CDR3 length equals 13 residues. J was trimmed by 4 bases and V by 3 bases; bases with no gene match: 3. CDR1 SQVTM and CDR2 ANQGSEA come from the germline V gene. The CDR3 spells CSVDVQGAYGYTF. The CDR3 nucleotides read TGCAGCGTTGATGTACAGGGGGCCTATGGCTACACCTTC.

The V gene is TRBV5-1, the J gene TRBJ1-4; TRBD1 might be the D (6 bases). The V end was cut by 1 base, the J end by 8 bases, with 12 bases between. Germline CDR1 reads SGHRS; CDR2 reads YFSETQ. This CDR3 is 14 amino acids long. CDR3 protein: CASSLTGSLEKLFF. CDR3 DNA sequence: TGCGCCAGCAGCTTGACAGGGAGTCTGGAAAAACTGTTTTTT.

CDR3 bases: TGTGCCAGGGGGACAGAGAATTCACCCCTCCACTTT. This gives the protein CARGTENSPLHF. This chain links TRBV2 with TRBJ1-6; 7 nucleotides match TRBD1. Trimming removed 9 bases from V and 7 bases from J; junction bases left unmatched: 3. CDR3 length: 12 amino acids. The germline V gene encodes CDR1 SNHLY and CDR2 FYNNEI. The whole variable domain, remainder taken from reference TRBV2 and TRBJ1-6, is EPEVTQTPSHQVTQMGQEVILRCVPISNHLYFYWYRQILGQKVEFLVSFYNNEISEKSEIFDDQFSVERPDGSNFTLKIRSTKLEDSAMYFCARGTENSPLHFGNGTRLTVT.